Described below is a single TCR beta chain sequence and its context. Its target is not known. The CDR3 length is 13 residues. Germline CDR1 reads SGHNT; CDR2 reads YYREEE (reference sequence). Trimming pared 1 base from V and 5 bases from J, leaving 9 bases between. This sample is drawn from a study of shared clonotypes between healthy human individuals. General observations from the study: Non-shared clonotypes had lower generation probabilities than those shared by all four donors.

CD45RA-negative memory and CD45RA+ naive subsets were split from the CD4+ cells. The repertoire was sequenced with immunoSEQ multiplex PCR; TCRdb's copy has only in-frame clones and lacks some. Here the sample spans under 850,000 clones, around 70% being singletons. This TCR derives from a woman aged 30 to 39 in good health. The material sequenced was memory CD4+ T cells sorted from blood. Subset given: CD45RA-negative fraction. The chain has TRBV5-4 and TRBJ2-5, with D uncertain. CDR3 nucleotides: TGTGCCAGCAGCTTGACAAAAAAGGAGACCCAGTACTTC. This codes for CASSLTKKETQYF.